The 7 T cell receptor beta chains given below trace back to one sample, sequenced in a study of cytomegalovirus exposure and HLA in healthy donors. Amplification used 60 Vbeta primers and 13 Jbeta primers. Sequenced by immunoSEQ multiplex PCR; TCRdb stores in-frame clones only, minus some. This table has fewer than 200,000 clones, over 60% appearing once. The specimen was PBMCs. The receptors stem from a man aged 40-49 years in good health and CMV-seronegative.

The rearrangement uses TRBV29-1 and TRBJ2-2, with 8 bases lining up with TRBD2. CDR1 SQVTM and CDR2 ANQGSEA come from the germline V gene. The CDR3 runs 16 residues. Trimming cost V 7 bases and J 1 base; bases outside gene matches: 11. Here the CDR3 DNA reads TGCAGCGCGATGGGAGGGGCGGGAGGGAACACCGGGGAGCTGTTTTTT. It specifies CSAMGGAGGNTGELFF.

The chain has TRBV6-5 and TRBJ1-5; D might be TRBD1 (5 bases). CDR1 MNHEY and CDR2 SVGAGI come from the germline V gene. The CDR3 runs to 15 residues. With 5 bases removed from V and 0 bases from J, the gap between germline ends came to 11 bases. Written as DNA, the CDR3 is TGTGCCAGCAGTGCCTCGACAGTTAGCAATCAGCCCCAGCATTTT. Amino acid sequence: CASSASTVSNQPQHF.

V is TRBV27 and J is TRBJ2-3; D might be TRBD1 (6 bases). The CDR3 is 15 residues long. Germline V gene sequence: CDR1 MNHEY, CDR2 SMNVEV (reference sequence). Trimming took off 2 bases at V and 9 bases at J, with 18 bases between the two ends. The CDR3 loop reads CASSLPETGWGTQYF. Here the CDR3 DNA reads TGTGCCAGCAGTTTACCGGAAACAGGGTGGGGAACGCAGTATTTT.

The chain couples TRBV6-5 to TRBJ1-1, with TRBD1 identical over 8 bases. V was pared by 5 bases and J by 5 bases, with 7 bases of the junction left unmatched. The CDR3 loop spans 14 amino acids. Germline assignment: CDR1 MNHEY and CDR2 SVGAGI. The CDR3 nucleotides read TGTGCCAGCAGTACTCAGGGGGCGCGTACTGAAGCTTTCTTT. Its translation: CASSTQGARTEAFF.

The chain joins TRBV19 to TRBJ2-7; D may be TRBD1 (6 bases). The CDR3 has 16 amino acids. V was trimmed by 3 bases and J by 0 bases, leaving 15 bases between them. Germline CDR1 and CDR2: LNHDA and SQIVND (reference sequence). The CDR3: CASSMPWDTSSYEQYF. CDR3 DNA sequence: TGTGCCAGTAGTATGCCCTGGGACACGAGCTCCTACGAGCAGTACTTC.

J is TRBJ1-2 and V is TRBV4-1; D uncertain. Germline lookup yields CDR1 MGHRA and CDR2 YSYEKL. This CDR3 has 14 amino acids. V was cut by 4 bases and J by 4 bases, with 13 bases left in between. DNA of the CDR3: TGCGCCAGCAGCCCGGACTCAGAGTCCTATGGCTACACCTTC. The encoded protein is CASSPDSESYGYTF.

The V and J genes are TRBV5-1 and TRBJ2-1; a possible D gene is TRBD2 (7 bases). CDR3 size: 14 residues. Per the germline V gene, CDR1 is SGHRS and CDR2 is YFSETQ. The germline V and J ends were trimmed by 7 bases and 7 bases, with 18 bases remaining between them. CDR3 protein: CASEPSGTRNEQFF. In DNA, the CDR3 is TGCGCCAGCGAACCCAGCGGGACAAGGAATGAGCAGTTCTTC.